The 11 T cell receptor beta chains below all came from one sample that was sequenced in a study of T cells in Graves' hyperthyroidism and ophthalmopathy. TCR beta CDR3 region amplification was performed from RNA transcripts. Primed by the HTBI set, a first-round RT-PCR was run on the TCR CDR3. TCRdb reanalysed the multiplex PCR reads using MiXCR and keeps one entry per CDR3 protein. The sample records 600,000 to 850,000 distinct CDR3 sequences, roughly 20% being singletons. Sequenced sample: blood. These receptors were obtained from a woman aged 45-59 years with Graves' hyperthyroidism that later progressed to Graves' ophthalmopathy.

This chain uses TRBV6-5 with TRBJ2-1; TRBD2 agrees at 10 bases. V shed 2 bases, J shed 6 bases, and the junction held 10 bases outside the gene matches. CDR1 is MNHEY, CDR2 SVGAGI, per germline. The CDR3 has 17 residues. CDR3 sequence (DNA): TGTGCCAGCAGTTACCCGGCTAGCGGGGGCGAGGGCAATGAGCAGTTCTTC. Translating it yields CASSYPASGGEGNEQFF.

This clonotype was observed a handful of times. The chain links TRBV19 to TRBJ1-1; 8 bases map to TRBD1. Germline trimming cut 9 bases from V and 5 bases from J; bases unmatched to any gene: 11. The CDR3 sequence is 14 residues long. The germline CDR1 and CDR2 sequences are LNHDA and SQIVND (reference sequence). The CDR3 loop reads CASPPTGGETEAFF. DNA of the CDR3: TGTGCCAGCCCCCCAACAGGGGGGGAAACTGAAGCTTTCTTT.

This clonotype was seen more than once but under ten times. The CDR3 loop is CASSIGPRNYGYTF. The CDR3 DNA reads as TGTGCCAGCAGCATCGGGCCTCGTAACTATGGCTACACCTTC. This sequence joins TRBV7-6 and TRBJ1-2; D is ambiguous. Germline V gene sequence: CDR1 SGHVS, CDR2 FNYEAQ. Deletions cut 5 bases from V and 1 base from J, with 11 bases between. This CDR3 has 14 amino acids.

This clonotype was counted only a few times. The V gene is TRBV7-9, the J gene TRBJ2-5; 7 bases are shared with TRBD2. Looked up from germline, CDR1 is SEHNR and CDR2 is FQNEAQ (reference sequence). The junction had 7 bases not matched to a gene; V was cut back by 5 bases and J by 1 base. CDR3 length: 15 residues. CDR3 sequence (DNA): TGTGCCAGCAGCGCGATACGGGGGGTCCAAGAGACCCAGTACTTC. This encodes CASSAIRGVQETQYF. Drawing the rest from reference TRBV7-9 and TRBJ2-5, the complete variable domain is DTGVSQNPRHKITKRGQNVTFRCDPISEHNRLYWYRQTLGQGPEFLTYFQNEAQLEKSRLLSDRFSAERPKGSFSTLEIQRTEQGDSAMYLCASSAIRGVQETQYFGPGTRLLVL.

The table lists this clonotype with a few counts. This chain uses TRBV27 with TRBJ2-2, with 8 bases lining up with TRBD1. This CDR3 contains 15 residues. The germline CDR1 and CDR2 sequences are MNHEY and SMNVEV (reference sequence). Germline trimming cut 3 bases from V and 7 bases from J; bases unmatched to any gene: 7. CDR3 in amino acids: CASSLAGQVVGELFF. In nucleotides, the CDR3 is TGTGCCAGCAGTTTGGCGGGACAGGTGGTCGGGGAGCTGTTTTTT.

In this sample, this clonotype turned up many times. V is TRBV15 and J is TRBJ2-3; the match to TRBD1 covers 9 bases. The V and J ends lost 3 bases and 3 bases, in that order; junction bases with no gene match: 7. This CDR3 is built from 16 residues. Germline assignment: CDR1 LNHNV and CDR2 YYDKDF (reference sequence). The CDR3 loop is CATSRDRDRVTDTQYF. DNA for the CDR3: TGTGCCACCAGCAGGGATCGGGACAGGGTGACAGATACGCAGTATTTT.

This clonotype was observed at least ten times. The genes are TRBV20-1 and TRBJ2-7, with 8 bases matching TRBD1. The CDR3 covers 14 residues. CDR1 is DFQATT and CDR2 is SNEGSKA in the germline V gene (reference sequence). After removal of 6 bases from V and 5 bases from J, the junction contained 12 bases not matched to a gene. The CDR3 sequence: CSAPSRGPSHEQYF. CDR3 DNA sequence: TGCAGTGCCCCGAGCAGGGGGCCCAGCCACGAGCAGTACTTC.

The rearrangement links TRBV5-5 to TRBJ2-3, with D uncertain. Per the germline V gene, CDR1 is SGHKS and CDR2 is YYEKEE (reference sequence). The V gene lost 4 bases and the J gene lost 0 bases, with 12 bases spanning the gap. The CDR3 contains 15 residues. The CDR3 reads CASSMDGASTDTQYF. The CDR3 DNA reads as TGTGCCAGCAGCATGGACGGAGCTAGCACAGATACGCAGTATTTT. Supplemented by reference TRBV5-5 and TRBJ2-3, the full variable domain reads DAGVTQSPTHLIKTRGQQVTLRCSPISGHKSVSWYQQVLGQGPQFIFQYYEKEERGRGNFPDRFSARQFPNYSSELNVNALLLGDSALYLCASSMDGASTDTQYFGPGTRLTVL.

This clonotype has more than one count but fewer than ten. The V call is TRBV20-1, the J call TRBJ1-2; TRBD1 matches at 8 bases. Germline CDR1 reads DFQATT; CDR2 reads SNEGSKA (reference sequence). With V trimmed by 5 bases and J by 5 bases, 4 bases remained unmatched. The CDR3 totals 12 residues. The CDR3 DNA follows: TGCAGTGCTGTAACAGGGGGGTATGGCTACACCTTC. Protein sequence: CSAVTGGYGYTF.

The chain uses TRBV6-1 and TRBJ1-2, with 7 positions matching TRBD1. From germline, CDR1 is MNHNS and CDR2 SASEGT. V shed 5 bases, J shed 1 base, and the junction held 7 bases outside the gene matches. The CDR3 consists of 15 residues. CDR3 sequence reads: CASSQRTGDNYGYTF. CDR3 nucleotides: TGTGCCAGCAGTCAGAGGACAGGAGATAACTATGGCTACACCTTC.

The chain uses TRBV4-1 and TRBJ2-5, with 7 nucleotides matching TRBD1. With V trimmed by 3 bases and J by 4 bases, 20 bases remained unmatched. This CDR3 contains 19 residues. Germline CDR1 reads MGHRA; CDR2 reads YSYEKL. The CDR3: CASSHDHSDADRVRETQYF. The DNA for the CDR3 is TGCGCCAGCAGCCATGACCATAGCGACGCCGACAGGGTAAGAGAGACCCAGTACTTC.